The clone carrying this T cell receptor (beta chain) was observed at least ten times. The CDR3 sequence is 14 residues long. Per the germline V gene, CDR1 is MNHEY and CDR2 is SVGAGI. J gave up 8 bases and V 6 bases, and 8 bases lay outside the gene matches. Within the library, unique molecular identifiers were attached to each individual cDNA molecule. Using its own MiXCR run on the RACE reads, TCRdb lists one record per CDR3 protein. This table has 380,000 or so distinct CDR3 sequences, about 5.4% appearing once. This record belongs to a study of human T cells and chemical hapten exposure. Indicated time point: pre-sensitization, week 0. The treatment: therapeutic diphenylcyclopropenone sensitization with weekly scalp DPC. Blood sampling occurred before each patch-test application.

This clonotype was sampled from a woman aged 18-29 years with alopecia areata. Some clones in this sample may be carry-over from other donors' samples. This sequence joins TRBV6-5 and TRBJ1-4; 8 positions agree with TRBD1. The input for sequencing was whole blood, taken in connection with sensitization to the hapten diphenylcyclopropenone (DPC). The CDR3, as DNA: TGTGCCAGCAGCTCCACAGGGGGAGGGGAAAAACTGTTTTTT. Its translation: CASSSTGGGEKLFF.